This T cell receptor (beta chain) was captured in a study of T cell responses to AZD1222 COVID-19 vaccine. The germline V gene has CDR1 MNHEY and CDR2 SMNVEV (reference sequence). The CDR3 totals 14 residues. V shed 6 bases and J 6 bases; nucleotides not matched to a gene: 10. TCRdb's table, derived via immunoSEQ multiplex PCR, lists solely in-frame clones and lacks some. Of approximately 94,000 clones in the sample, about 93% were seen once. The material sequenced was peripheral blood, taken on day 0 of AZD1222 vaccination. This TCR was recovered from an adult in good health. The genes are TRBV27 and TRBJ1-2; 7 nucleotides match TRBD1. This chain's CDR3 is CASSHRGGLNGYTF. The CDR3 nucleotides are TGTGCCAGCAGCCACAGGGGAGGTTTGAATGGCTACACCTTC.